This T cell receptor (beta chain) emerged from a study of radiotherapy plus CTLA-4 blockade in lung cancer. At the level of the study: Overall, around 20% of patients showed an objective response, while 25% to 40% attained disease control. Findings and limits, study-wide: In blood, after radiotherapy plus ipilimumab, tumor-derived TCR clones expanded. Per reports, early blood T cell clone dynamics, plus interferon-beta, forecast response most strongly.

This CDR3 has 12 amino acids. Germline-derived CDR1 and CDR2 are GTSNPN and SVGIG (reference sequence). Trimming pared 0 bases from V and 2 bases from J, leaving 5 bases between. As to this clone: The antigen remains undetermined. Other DNA sequences in the sample encode the same CDR3.

Assay: immunoSEQ multiplex PCR; the TCRdb copy retains only in-frame clones and omits some. The data show about 98,000 clones, around 90% seen once. The origin of this receptor is a human donor with non-small cell lung cancer that progressed on radiotherapy plus ipilimumab. The sample was peripheral blood, taken from a patient treated with radiotherapy plus ipilimumab. The gene calls are TRBV30 and TRBJ2-7; D unclear. The CDR3 protein is CAWSVSTYEQYF. The CDR3 coding sequence is TGTGCCTGGAGTGTAAGCACCTACGAGCAGTACTTC.